These 22 T cell receptor beta chains were sequenced from one sample in a study of shared T cell receptors in the human thymus. The table came from immunoSEQ multiplex PCR; TCRdb's copy has only in-frame clones and leaves some out. The table lists about 400,000 clones, approximately 95% of them singletons. Sequenced input: thymocytes. Receptors were obtained from a human donor.

The V and J genes are TRBV10-3 and TRBJ2-1, with a weak D call TRBD1 (5 bases). V was shortened by 0 bases and J by 4 bases, with 13 bases between the two germline ends. The CDR3 sequence is 16 residues long. Per germline, CDR1 ENHRY and CDR2 SYGVKD. The CDR3 bases are TGTGCCATCAGTGAGTCGAGACAGTGGAAGTACAATGAGCAGTTCTTC. This sequence encodes CAISESRQWKYNEQFF.

This sequence joins TRBV6-5 and TRBJ2-7; the D gene is possibly TRBD1 (5 bases). The germline CDR1 and CDR2 sequences are MNHEY and SVGAGI. This CDR3 region has 13 residues. V was clipped by 5 bases and J by 6 bases, with 14 bases between them. The CDR3 loop is CASSVGLRSEQYF. Here the CDR3 DNA reads TGTGCCAGCAGTGTGGGGCTTCGTTCCGAGCAGTACTTC.

This rearrangement joins TRBV28 to TRBJ2-5, with 11 bases matching TRBD2. This CDR3 has 17 residues. CDR1 is MDHEN and CDR2 is SYDVKM in the germline V gene. V lost 2 bases, J lost 5 bases, and 10 bases stayed unmatched. CDR3 amino acids: CASSLNSASGRFETQYF. The CDR3 nucleotides read TGTGCCAGCAGTTTAAACTCGGCTAGCGGGAGGTTCGAGACCCAGTACTTC.

CDR3 nucleotides: TGTGCCAGCAGTCCATACTCCGGACTAGCGGGAGGTACCGGGGAGCTGTTTTTT. This codes for CASSPYSGLAGGTGELFF. V gene TRBV28 combines with J gene TRBJ2-2, with 14 bases identical to TRBD2. Trimming took 5 bases from V and 5 from J; bases not matched to a gene: 10. In germline, CDR1 is MDHEN, CDR2 SYDVKM. CDR3 length: 18 amino acids.

The chain links TRBV18 to TRBJ2-3; D is unresolved. Germline values: CDR1 KGHSH, CDR2 LQKENI. This CDR3 spans 16 amino acids. V lost 5 bases and J 2 bases, leaving 17 bases between the germline ends. CDR3 region: CASSSLSGFPTDTQYF. CDR3 sequence (DNA): TGTGCCAGCTCATCACTATCCGGGTTCCCCACAGATACGCAGTATTTT.

V and J are TRBV7-9 and TRBJ2-5; tentatively, D is TRBD2 (6 bases). This CDR3 has 15 residues. The V end lost 7 bases, the J end lost 2 bases, and 17 bases lay between the germline ends. Germline CDR1 reads SEHNR; CDR2 reads FQNEAQ (reference sequence). For the CDR3, the DNA is TGTGCCAGCATGCTTTCCCCGGGGACTCAAGAGACCCAGTACTTC. As protein: CASMLSPGTQETQYF. The variable domain in full, with the rest retrieved from reference TRBV7-9 and TRBJ2-5, is DTGVSQNPRHKITKRGQNVTFRCDPISEHNRLYWYRQTLGQGPEFLTYFQNEAQLEKSRLLSDRFSAERPKGSFSTLEIQRTEQGDSAMYLCASMLSPGTQETQYFGPGTRLLVL.

J is TRBJ2-1 and V is TRBV13, with 8 bases aligning to TRBD2. The V gene's germline CDR1 is PRHDT and CDR2 FYEKMQ (reference sequence). J gave up 9 bases and V 2 bases, and 12 bases lay outside the gene matches. The CDR3 extends over 16 amino acids. CDR3 in amino acids: CASSLIQREYIREQFF. Written as DNA, the CDR3 is TGTGCCAGCAGCTTAATCCAGCGGGAGTATATTCGTGAGCAGTTCTTC.

This rearrangement joins TRBV6-4 to TRBJ2-7, with 7 bases identical to TRBD2. The CDR3 covers 17 residues. CDR1 and CDR2 from the germline V gene are MRHNA and SNTAGT. After removal of 7 bases from V and 2 bases from J, the junction contained 17 bases not matched to a gene. CDR3 sequence (DNA): TGTGCCAGCACGAGCACCCCCCGGCGGGCGGGAGCCTACGAGCAGTACTTC. It translates to CASTSTPRRAGAYEQYF.

This chain connects TRBV6-7 to TRBJ2-2, with TRBD1 matching over 8 bases. TRBV6-7 is identified as an open reading frame with a role that is uncertain. The CDR3 spans 22 residues. Trimming took 4 bases from V and 7 from J; bases not matched to a gene: 29. The CDR3 sequence is CASSSRRQGPTPPSTNIGELFF. The CDR3 nucleotides read TGTGCCAGCAGTTCCCGAAGACAGGGGCCCACCCCGCCCTCTACAAATATCGGGGAGCTGTTTTTT.

This rearrangement joins TRBV28 to TRBJ2-7; 7 nucleotides align to TRBD1. Germline values: CDR1 MDHEN, CDR2 SYDVKM. The V and J ends lost 7 bases and 1 base, in that order; junction bases with no gene match: 4. The CDR3 runs 13 residues. The CDR3 DNA reads as TGTGCCAGCACCAGGGACAGTTCCTACGAGCAGTACTTC. Translation gives CASTRDSSYEQYF.

V and J are TRBV7-2 and TRBJ2-7, with 12 bases aligning to TRBD2. CDR3 length: 19 amino acids. CDR1 and CDR2 (germline): SGHTA, FQGNSA. V trimming: 2 bases; J trimming: 5 bases; junction bases outside the gene matches: 16. As DNA, the CDR3 is TGTGCCAGCAGCTTAAATGCCCGACTAGCGGGAGAGACTTTCCACGAGCAGTACTTC. Encoded protein: CASSLNARLAGETFHEQYF. Supplemented by reference TRBV7-2 and TRBJ2-7, the full variable domain reads GAGVSQSPSNKVTEKGKDVELRCDPISGHTALYWYRQSLGQGLEFLIYFQGNSAPDKSGLPSDRFSAERTGGSVSTLTIQRTQQEDSAVYLCASSLNARLAGETFHEQYFGPGTRLTVT.

This clone occurred once. This rearrangement joins TRBV23-1 to TRBJ1-5; D is unresolved. TRBV23-1 qualifies as an ORF whose function is uncertain. Trimming took 4 bases from V and 2 from J, leaving 12 bases between them. The CDR3 consists of 15 residues. In nucleotides, the CDR3 is TGCGCCAGCAGTCCGGAGTACCGTGGCAATCAGCCCCAGCATTTT. This sequence encodes CASSPEYRGNQPQHF.

The J gene is TRBJ2-1, the V gene TRBV7-4, with D possibly being TRBD2 (5 bases). The V end was cut by 5 bases, the J end by 1 base, with 9 bases between. The CDR3 consists of 14 residues. The germline V gene encodes CDR1 SGHVT and CDR2 SQSDAQ. CDR3 sequence: CASSQSGSYNEQFF. CDR3 nucleotides: TGTGCCAGCAGCCAAAGCGGTTCCTACAATGAGCAGTTCTTC.

This clone was detected once. This chain connects TRBV5-1 to TRBJ2-5; 12 bases fit TRBD2. V dropped 0 bases and J dropped 4; count of bases not matched to a gene: 19. CDR1 is SGHRS and CDR2 is YFSETQ in the germline V gene. CDR3 length: 21 residues. CDR3 protein: CASSLGRLAGEGAGGLETQYF. CDR3 nucleotide sequence: TGCGCCAGCAGCTTGGGTCGACTAGCGGGAGAGGGGGCCGGGGGCTTAGAGACCCAGTACTTC.

This chain connects TRBV28 to TRBJ2-1, with 8 bases identical to TRBD1. Germline V gene data show CDR1 as MDHEN and CDR2 as SYDVKM. After removal of 4 bases from V and 7 bases from J, the junction contained 6 bases not matched to a gene. This CDR3 contains 14 residues. This chain's CDR3 is CASSYLRQGNEQFF. The CDR3 DNA reads TGTGCCAGCAGTTATTTACGACAGGGGAATGAGCAGTTCTTC.

The CDR3 spells CASSLVPGPGFRGFRGYTF. In DNA, the CDR3 is TGTGCCAGCAGCTTAGTCCCCGGGCCCGGGTTTCGGGGTTTTCGTGGCTACACCTTC. This chain connects TRBV11-2 to TRBJ1-2; D gene unclear. V gave up 1 base and J gave up 7 bases, with 28 bases separating them. This CDR3 is built from 19 residues. CDR1 is SGHAT, CDR2 FQNNGV, per germline.

The chain recombines TRBV5-5 with TRBJ1-2, with D possibly matching TRBD1 (6 bases). V was trimmed by 0 bases and J by 5 bases, leaving 20 bases between them. The CDR3 contains 17 residues. CDR1 is SGHKS, CDR2 YYEKEE, per germline (reference sequence). CDR3 amino acids: CASSLGRWGLRAYGYTF. The CDR3 nucleotides read TGTGCCAGCAGCTTGGGGAGGTGGGGGCTGAGGGCGTATGGCTACACCTTC. Variable domain in full (rest from reference TRBV5-5 and TRBJ1-2): DAGVTQSPTHLIKTRGQQVTLRCSPISGHKSVSWYQQVLGQGPQFIFQYYEKEERGRGNFPDRFSARQFPNYSSELNVNALLLGDSALYLCASSLGRWGLRAYGYTFGSGTRLTVV.

This chain connects TRBV5-5 to TRBJ2-7; TRBD2 matches at 11 bases. Germline-derived CDR1 and CDR2 are SGHKS and YYEKEE (reference sequence). CDR3 length equals 15 residues. J was trimmed by 3 bases and V by 5 bases; bases with no gene match: 7. The CDR3 region is CASSLETSGVYEQYF. The CDR3 DNA reads TGTGCCAGCAGTCTAGAGACTAGCGGGGTCTACGAGCAGTACTTC.

The rearrangement joins TRBV18 to TRBJ2-7, with 13 bases matching TRBD2. CDR3 length: 15 amino acids. Per germline, CDR1 KGHSH and CDR2 LQKENI. The junction had 3 bases not matched to a gene; V was cut back by 2 bases and J by 5 bases. CDR3 bases: TGTGCCAGCTCACCAGGGACTAGCGGGACCCACGAGCAGTACTTC. Amino acid sequence: CASSPGTSGTHEQYF.

V gene TRBV14 combines with J gene TRBJ2-7, with D possibly matching TRBD1 (5 bases). There are 13 residues in the CDR3. Trimming removed 3 bases at V and 0 bases at J, with 6 bases between. Per the germline V gene, CDR1 is SGHDN and CDR2 is FVKESK. CDR3 bases: TGTGCCAGCAGCCAGGACAACTCCTACGAGCAGTACTTC. Its protein is CASSQDNSYEQYF.

CDR3 amino acids: CASVGRPLNTEAFF. CDR3 DNA sequence: TGTGCCAGCGTGGGGCGGCCCCTGAACACTGAAGCTTTCTTT. The chain recombines TRBV5-8 with TRBJ1-1, with D perhaps matching TRBD1 (5 bases). The CDR3 spans 14 residues. The V end was cut by 7 bases, the J end by 0 bases, with 13 bases between. The germline V gene has CDR1 SGHTS and CDR2 YDEGEE.

The J gene is TRBJ2-3, the V gene TRBV30; 10 nucleotides line up with TRBD1. This CDR3 spans 13 amino acids. Trimming cost V 5 bases and J 13 bases; bases outside gene matches: 12. CDR1 and CDR2 from the germline V gene are GTSNPN and SVGIG (reference sequence). CDR3 residues: CAWGHIGTGEEYF. The CDR3 DNA reads TGTGCCTGGGGGCACATCGGGACAGGGGAGGAGTATTTT. The full variable domain, with the rest looked up from reference TRBV30 and TRBJ2-3, is SQTIHQWPATLVQPVGSPLSLECTVEGTSNPNLYWYRQAAGRGLQLLFYSVGIGQISSEVPQNLSASRPQDRQFILSSKKLLLSDSGFYLCAWGHIGTGEEYFGPGTRLTVL.